What follows are 15 T cell receptor beta chains derived from one specimen sequenced in a study of vaccination and CD4 T cells after COVID-19. The assay that was used to sequence DNA from cultured CD4+ T cells was the Oncomine TCR Beta short-read assay. TCRdb recomputed calls from the PCR reads with MiXCR, one row per CDR3 protein. The repertoire has some 12,000 distinct CDR3 sequences, 55% to 80% of them found once; the top ten carry roughly 6.6%. The sample's treatment: approximately 11-day PBMC culture with coronavirus spike peptide pools or control peptides (ViraFEST assay). For these receptors, no antigen is known. This material consisted of CD4+ T cells from blood, cultured in vitro, taken before SARS-CoV-2 vaccination. All receptors come from a human donor who had recovered from COVID-19.

This clonotype was seen a few times. The V and J genes are TRBV4-3 and TRBJ1-6, with D hard to call. Trimming took off 6 bases at V and 4 bases at J, with 13 bases between the two ends. CDR3 size: 15 residues. Germline-derived CDR1 and CDR2 are LGHNA and YSLEER. CDR3 amino acids: CASRVVGSYNSPLHF. CDR3 in DNA: TGCGCCAGCAGGGTGGTGGGATCTTATAATTCACCCCTCCACTTT.

This chain connects TRBV19 to TRBJ1-2, with 11 nucleotides matching TRBD1. CDR3 length: 15 residues. Germline V gives CDR1 LNHDA, CDR2 SQIVND (reference sequence). V lost 3 bases, J lost 4 bases, and 4 bases stayed unmatched. In DNA, the CDR3 is TGTGCCAGTAGTATCCCGGGACAGGGGGGCTATGGCTACACCTTC. It specifies CASSIPGQGGYGYTF. The full variable domain, completed using reference TRBV19 and TRBJ1-2, is DGGITQSPKYLFRKEGQNVTLSCEQNLNHDAMYWYRQDPGQGLRLIYYSQIVNDFQKGDIAEGYSVSREKKESFPLTVTSAQKNPTAFYLCASSIPGQGGYGYTFGSGTRLTVV.

The chain recombines TRBV20-1 with TRBJ2-3; 8 bases are shared with TRBD2. The CDR3 sequence is 15 residues long. V lost 7 bases to trimming and J lost 1 base; unmatched junction nucleotides: 10. CDR1 and CDR2 (germline): DFQATT, SNEGSKA (reference sequence). The chain's CDR3 is CSGSERERGTDTQYF. The CDR3 region has the DNA TGCAGTGGGTCGGAGCGGGAGAGGGGCACAGATACGCAGTATTTT.

The rearrangement links TRBV14 to TRBJ2-5; perhaps D is TRBD1 or TRBD2 (5 bases each). The V gene lost 1 base and the J gene lost 6 bases, with 12 bases spanning the gap. The CDR3 contains 14 residues. The germline V gene has CDR1 SGHDN and CDR2 FVKESK. The CDR3 loop reads CASSQAGGGKTQYF. Here the CDR3 DNA reads TGTGCCAGCAGCCAAGCAGGTGGGGGTAAGACCCAGTACTTC.

The V gene is TRBV6-1, the J gene TRBJ1-2; no firm D call. This CDR3 region has 13 residues. Trimming took 8 bases from V and 6 from J, leaving 16 bases between them. Germline V CDR1 and CDR2: MNHNS, SASEGT. Written as DNA, the CDR3 is TGTGCCAGCGGGAACGGTGCCTTGAATGGCTACACCTTC. Its translation is CASGNGALNGYTF.

CDR3 in DNA: TGTGCCAGCAGTTTTAGCGGGAGGGAGACCCAGTACTTC. Translating it yields CASSFSGRETQYF. V and J are TRBV28 and TRBJ2-5; 10 nucleotides line up with TRBD2. J gave up 5 bases and V 3 bases, and 0 bases lay outside the gene matches. The CDR3 extends over 13 amino acids. CDR1 is MDHEN, CDR2 SYDVKM, per germline. Combining the CDR3 with reference TRBV28 and TRBJ2-5 gives the whole variable domain DVKVTQSSRYLVKRTGEKVFLECVQDMDHENMFWYRQDPGLGLRLIYFSYDVKMKEKGDIPEGYSVSREKKERFSLILESASTNQTSMYLCASSFSGRETQYFGPGTRLLVL.

The J gene is TRBJ1-2, the V gene TRBV7-9; a weak D match, TRBD1 (5 bases). This CDR3 region has 16 residues. Germline CDR1 reads SEHNR; CDR2 reads FQNEAQ (reference sequence). The V end lost 3 bases, the J end lost 0 bases, and 14 bases lay between the germline ends. The CDR3 nucleotides are TGTGCCAGCAGCTTTCGCCAGGGTGGTACTAACTATGGCTACACCTTC. Translation: CASSFRQGGTNYGYTF.

The chain carries TRBV20-1 and TRBJ2-2, with TRBD1 as a possible D gene (6 bases). V lost 8 bases and J 3 bases, leaving 22 bases between the germline ends. This CDR3 is 16 amino acids long. The germline gives CDR1 DFQATT, CDR2 SNEGSKA (reference sequence). DNA of the CDR3: TGCAGTACAAAACAGGGATCGTTTACGGACACCGGGGAGCTGTTTTTT. Translating gives CSTKQGSFTDTGELFF.

This chain links TRBV28 with TRBJ2-1; 12 bases fit TRBD2. The germline V gene encodes CDR1 MDHEN and CDR2 SYDVKM. The CDR3 covers 15 residues. The trim removed 2 bases at V and 6 bases at J, leaving 2 bases unmatched. CDR3 amino acids: CASSLLAGGLNEQFF. CDR3 in DNA: TGTGCCAGCAGTTTACTAGCGGGAGGGCTCAATGAGCAGTTCTTC.

This clonotype has only a few counts. The rearrangement uses TRBV20-1 and TRBJ1-1, with D maybe TRBD1 (6 bases). Germline V gives CDR1 DFQATT, CDR2 SNEGSKA (reference sequence). CDR3 length: 13 residues. Trimming cost V 6 bases and J 1 base, with 12 bases left between them. CDR3 nucleotide sequence: TGCAGTGCCCCCCAAGGGGGGAACACTGAAGCTTTCTTT. It specifies CSAPQGGNTEAFF.

This clonotype was observed a single time. An end of the junction differs from the germline gene, which may be a read error. The chain links TRBV10-3 to TRBJ1-5; no firm D call. Per germline, CDR1 ENHRY and CDR2 SYGVKD. The CDR3 spans 15 residues. Here the CDR3 reads CTISESVAANQPQHF. The CDR3 bases are TGTACCATCAGTGAGTCCGTGGCAGCAAATCAGCCCCAGCATTTT.

The rearrangement uses TRBV7-2 and TRBJ2-7, with 7 positions matching TRBD1. Trimming removed 0 bases from V and 3 bases from J; junction bases left unmatched: 8. The CDR3 has 16 amino acids. CDR1 and CDR2 from the germline V gene are SGHTA and FQGNSA. CDR3 sequence: CASSLAGGTRLYEQYF. CDR3 bases: TGTGCCAGCAGCTTAGCAGGGGGCACTAGACTCTACGAGCAGTACTTC.

The J gene is TRBJ2-7, the V gene TRBV12-3 or TRBV12-4, with 14 bases identical to TRBD2. The CDR3 runs to 15 residues. The ends lost 6 bases at V and 7 bases at J; junction bases unmatched: 8. The CDR3 DNA follows: TGTGCCAGCAGCCTGACTAGCGGGAGGGCCGGTGAGCAGTACTTC. Its protein is CASSLTSGRAGEQYF.

The chain links TRBV2 to TRBJ2-1; no clear D. Germline assignment: CDR1 SNHLY and CDR2 FYNNEI. The CDR3 extends over 13 amino acids. V was pared by 5 bases and J by 3 bases, with 8 bases between. As DNA, the CDR3 is TGTGCCAGCAGTAGGGAAAACTACAATGAGCAGTTCTTC. It encodes CASSRENYNEQFF.

The chain recombines TRBV6-2 or TRBV6-3 with TRBJ2-4; 8 positions match TRBD1. Per the germline V gene, CDR1 is MNHEY and CDR2 is SVGEGT. This CDR3 spans 15 amino acids. The trim removed 6 bases at V and 0 bases at J, leaving 4 bases unmatched. The CDR3: CASREDRGAKNIQYF. CDR3 coding DNA: TGTGCCAGCAGAGAAGACAGGGGAGCCAAAAACATTCAGTACTTC.